This passage covers 18 T cell receptor beta chains from one sample sequenced in a study of patients and donors after allogeneic stem cell transplantation. TCRdb called the RT-PCR reads again in MiXCR, with one record for every CDR3 protein. The table records roughly 200,000 distinct CDR3 sequences, over 30% of them present only once. What was sequenced was blood, either unsorted or a sorted T cell fraction (not recorded which). These receptors were taken from a human donor who was either an allogeneic HSCT recipient or a stem cell or donor lymphocyte infusion donor (not recorded which). It is not recorded whose cells these are; they may come from a transplant donor.

The V and J genes are TRBV10-1 and TRBJ2-3, with 9 positions matching TRBD1. The CDR3 is 15 amino acids. Germline V CDR1 and CDR2: WNHNN, SYGVQD (reference sequence). Germline trimming cut 7 bases from V and 4 bases from J; bases unmatched to any gene: 9. CDR3 DNA sequence: TGCGCCAGCACCCAACCGGACAGGGGACCAGATACGCAGTATTTT. The encoded protein is CASTQPDRGPDTQYF.

The rearrangement links TRBV4-1 to TRBJ2-7; TRBD1 matches at 10 bases. The J segment lost 6 bases and the V segment lost 3 bases, leaving 8 bases of the junction unmatched. Germline CDR1 MGHRA, CDR2 YSYEKL. CDR3 size: 15 residues. The CDR3 nucleotides are TGCGCCAGCAGCCACCCTGGACAGGGGGGCCCCGAGCAGTACTTC. Residues: CASSHPGQGGPEQYF.

CDR3: CSTKLAGVPDTQYF. CDR3 nucleotide sequence: TGCAGTACTAAACTAGCGGGGGTTCCGGATACGCAGTATTTT. The chain employs TRBV20-1 and TRBJ2-3; 11 bases align to TRBD2. Per germline, CDR1 DFQATT and CDR2 SNEGSKA (reference sequence). The CDR3 spans 14 residues. Trimming cost V 8 bases and J 6 bases; bases outside gene matches: 10.

A remark on this clonotype: At one of its ends the junction is not consistent with the germline gene, which may arise from a read error. The gene calls are TRBV20-1 and TRBJ1-4; 10 bases line up with TRBD1. This CDR3 region has 12 residues. Germline lookup yields CDR1 DFQATT and CDR2 SNEGSKA (reference sequence). CDR3 DNA: TGCAGTGCTAGCCGGGACAGGGGTCCAGTTACTTTT. It yields the protein CSASRDRGPVTF.

This clonotype was seen only a few times. The chain links TRBV24-1 to TRBJ1-1; the D is unclear. The ends were cut back, 3 bases at V and 1 base at J, with 8 bases in the middle. This CDR3 comprises 14 residues. CDR1 and CDR2 (germline): KGHDR, SFDVKD. The CDR3, as DNA: TGTGCCACCAGTGATGGATGGAGGAACACTGAAGCTTTCTTT. Protein sequence: CATSDGWRNTEAFF.

The V call is TRBV12-3 or TRBV12-4, the J call TRBJ1-6, with D possibly matching TRBD1 (6 bases). This CDR3 spans 16 amino acids. V lost 6 bases to trimming and J lost 0 bases, with 12 bases between them. The CDR3 loop reads CASSGEGGSYNSPLHF. CDR3 nucleotides: TGTGCCAGCAGCGGAGAGGGGGGCTCCTATAATTCACCCCTCCACTTT.

The genes are TRBV11-2 and TRBJ1-2, with D hard to call. Germline values: CDR1 SGHAT, CDR2 FQNNGV. The CDR3 has 14 amino acids. Trimming shortened V by 5 bases and J by 4 bases, and 14 bases separated the two germline ends. The CDR3 DNA reads as TGTGCCAGCAGCCCAGAGGACGGTAGCTATGGCTACACCTTC. Its protein is CASSPEDGSYGYTF.

The chain uses TRBV7-3 and TRBJ1-1, with D uncertain. Germline V CDR1 and CDR2: SGHTA, FQGTGA. Trimming shortened V by 7 bases and J by 4 bases, and 13 bases separated the two germline ends. This CDR3 has 13 residues. CDR3 sequence reads: CASTLSPGTEAFF. The CDR3 DNA is TGTGCCAGCACCCTTTCCCCGGGCACTGAAGCTTTCTTT. Full variable domain (missing parts from reference TRBV7-3 and TRBJ1-1): GAGVSQTPSNKVTEKGKYVELRCDPISGHTALYWYRQSLGQGPEFLIYFQGTGAADDSGLPNDRFFAVRPEGSVSTLKIQRTERGDSAVYLCASTLSPGTEAFFGQGTRLTVV.

This clonotype was observed a few times. This rearrangement joins TRBV5-6 to TRBJ1-1; a possible D gene is TRBD1 (5 bases). Germline values: CDR1 SGHDT, CDR2 YYEEEE. The CDR3 runs 14 residues. Trimming stripped 0 bases from V and 1 base from J, with 7 bases between. The CDR3 loop is CASSLGTWNTEAFF. For the CDR3, the DNA is TGTGCCAGCAGCTTGGGGACATGGAACACTGAAGCTTTCTTT.

Comments on this clonotype: Since a much larger clone is just one base distant, this may be a read error. V usage is TRBV7-2 and J usage is TRBJ1-6; maybe TRBD1 (5 bases). V dropped 5 bases and J dropped 7 bases, with 9 bases sitting between them. The CDR3 is made up of 13 amino acids. Germline values: CDR1 SGHTA, CDR2 FQGNSA. CDR3 sequence: CASSHGANSPLHF. CDR3 DNA: TGTGCCAGCAGCCACGGGGCCAATTCACCCCTCCACTTT. Based on the CDR3 plus reference TRBV7-2 and TRBJ1-6, the full variable domain is GAGVSQSPSNKVTEKGKDVELRCDPISGHTALYWYRQSLGQGLEFLIYFQGNSAPDKSGLPSDRFSAERTGGSVSTLTIQRTQQEDSAVYLCASSHGANSPLHFGNGTRLTVT.

The chain recombines TRBV20-1 with TRBJ1-5; maybe TRBD1 (6 bases). The CDR3 length is 16 residues. V lost 3 bases, J lost 0 bases, and 15 bases lay in between. Germline V CDR1 and CDR2: DFQATT, SNEGSKA (reference sequence). CDR3 sequence reads: CSASPLQGSSNQPQHF. CDR3 nucleotide sequence: TGCAGTGCTAGCCCCTTACAGGGTTCTAGCAATCAGCCCCAGCATTTT.

The chain joins TRBV5-6 to TRBJ1-2; no firm D call. Between the trimmed V and J ends, which lost 0 bases and 4 bases, there was a span of 19 bases. The CDR3 has 17 amino acids. Per the germline V gene, CDR1 is SGHDT and CDR2 is YYEEEE. This CDR3 is CASSLVAERTRAYGYTF. DNA for the CDR3: TGTGCCAGCAGCTTGGTGGCAGAGAGGACGCGGGCCTATGGCTACACCTTC.

This rearrangement joins TRBV7-3 to TRBJ1-2; D not resolved. V lost 6 bases and J lost 0, with 14 bases in between. The CDR3 runs to 15 residues. Germline V gene lookup returns CDR1 SGHTA and CDR2 FQGTGA. CDR3 amino acids: CASSQSGISNYGYTF. The CDR3 DNA sequence: TGTGCCAGCAGTCAGTCGGGAATTTCTAACTATGGCTACACCTTC. The full variable domain, with the rest looked up from reference TRBV7-3 and TRBJ1-2, is GAGVSQTPSNKVTEKGKYVELRCDPISGHTALYWYRQSLGQGPEFLIYFQGTGAADDSGLPNDRFFAVRPEGSVSTLKIQRTERGDSAVYLCASSQSGISNYGYTFGSGTRLTVV.

J is TRBJ2-7 and V is TRBV6-5; no clear D gene. Germline CDR1 reads MNHEY; CDR2 reads SVGAGI. Between the trimmed V and J ends, which lost 4 bases and 0 bases, there was a span of 7 bases. The CDR3 runs to 13 residues. CDR3 nucleotides: TGTGCCAGCAGTTTGCGGATCTCCTACGAGCAGTACTTC. It codes for CASSLRISYEQYF.

In its sample, this clonotype was seen a few times. V is TRBV5-5 and J is TRBJ1-2, with D perhaps matching TRBD1 (5 bases). The CDR3 is 14 residues long. Per the germline V gene, CDR1 is SGHKS and CDR2 is YYEKEE (reference sequence). Trimming removed 0 bases at V and 1 base at J, with 7 bases between. CDR3 residues: CASSLVRVNYGYTF. The DNA for the CDR3 is TGTGCCAGCAGCTTGGTCAGGGTTAACTATGGCTACACCTTC.

The chain has TRBV6-6 and TRBJ1-2, with a possible D match to TRBD1 (5 bases). The CDR3 covers 15 residues. Looked up from germline, CDR1 is MNHNY and CDR2 is SVGAGI (reference sequence). Trimming shortened V by 2 bases and J by 4 bases, and 14 bases separated the two germline ends. DNA of the CDR3: TGTGCCAGCAGTTACGGGGGAATTCCCCTCTATGGCTACACCTTC. Its protein product is CASSYGGIPLYGYTF.

This clonotype was seen a handful of times. The chain couples TRBV10-3 to TRBJ1-1; TRBD1 matches at 7 bases. The germline V gene encodes CDR1 ENHRY and CDR2 SYGVKD. V was clipped by 11 bases and J by 2 bases; unmatched bases: 14. The CDR3 length is 15 residues. CDR3 sequence (DNA): TGTGCCGCTAAACAGGGGCGGATACCTAACACTGAAGCTTTCTTT. Translated, it gives CAAKQGRIPNTEAFF.

This clonotype has more than one count but fewer than ten. The V gene is TRBV7-2, the J gene TRBJ1-5; D gene unclear. Per germline, CDR1 SGHTA and CDR2 FQGNSA. V shed 0 bases and J shed 7 bases, with 10 bases lying between them. The CDR3 is 14 residues long. For the CDR3, the DNA is TGTGCCAGCAGCTTAGCGCTAAGTTTCCAGCCCCAGCATTTT. Its protein is CASSLALSFQPQHF.